A selection of T cell receptor beta chains follows, all from one sample in a study of blood T cell repertoires in COVID-19. Only in-frame clones appear in the TCRdb table, and some are missing; sequencing was by immunoSEQ multiplex PCR. The table records 470,000 or so clones, 70% to 90% of them present only once. Sequencing was performed on peripheral blood. Receptors originate from a human donor in a cohort sampled during active COVID-19. CDR3s include the opening cysteine and the closing phenylalanine or tryptophan. The D gene is left open where the match is weak. Clone size is shown for a subset of rows, as once, few, many or a class of expanded clone.

V	J	size	D	DNA	CDR3
TRBV2	TRBJ2-2	NA	NA	TGTGCCAGCAGTGGAGGGCAGCTCGCGAACACCGGGGAGCTGTTTTTT	CASSGGQLANTGELFF
TRBV24-1	TRBJ1-1	NA	TRBD1	TGTGCCACCAGACAGGGGATGAACACTGAAGCTTTCTTT	CATRQGMNTEAFF
TRBV19	TRBJ2-7	NA	NA	TGTGCCAGTAGTCCCAGATACAGTTCCGACGAGCAGTACTTC	CASSPRYSSDEQYF
TRBV3-1/TRBV3-2	TRBJ2-2	NA	NA	TGTGCCAGCAGCCAGGAGCCCGGGGAGCTGTTTTTT	CASSQEPGELFF
TRBV7-9	TRBJ1-1	NA	NA	TGTGCCAGCAGCCGACAGGTCGCATGGGGTGAAGCTTTCTTT	CASSRQVAWGEAFF
TRBV4-2	TRBJ2-2	NA	NA	TGTGCCAGCAGCCAAGATAGAGGGGGAACCGGGGAGCTGTTTTTT	CASSQDRGGTGELFF
TRBV6-5	TRBJ1-1	once	TRBD1	TGTGCCAGCAGGGGGGACAGGATGAACACTGAAGCTTTCTTT	CASRGDRMNTEAFF
TRBV19	TRBJ1-5	NA	NA	TGTGCCAGTAGCCGAGATCGGTATCAGCCCCAGCATTTT	CASSRDRYQPQHF
TRBV19	TRBJ2-7	NA	NA	TGTGCCAGTAGTTCCGGGGGTCCGGACGAGCAGTACTTC	CASSSGGPDEQYF
TRBV29-1	TRBJ1-1	NA	TRBD1	TGCAGCGTGACAACAGGGGGCGGAGGGACTGAAGCTTTCTTT	CSVTTGGGGTEAFF
TRBV30	TRBJ1-4	NA	TRBD1	TGTGCCTGGAGCGTCAACAGGGGGCGACATGAAAAACTGTTTTTT	CAWSVNRGRHEKLFF
TRBV24-1	TRBJ1-1	NA	TRBD1	TGTGCCACCAGTGACCAAGGACAGGGGGTCACTGAAGCTTTCTTT	CATSDQGQGVTEAFF
TRBV9	TRBJ1-2	NA	NA	TGTGCCAGCAGCCCCTCCAGGCTCCTTGCCGAGGGCTACACCTTC	CASSPSRLLAEGYTF
TRBV7-6	TRBJ2-3	NA	TRBD2	TGTGCCAGCAGCTTAGCCGGAGGAACTAGCGGGGCCCGGGCGTCGTCGCAGTATTTT	CASSLAGGTSGARASSQYF
TRBV5-8	TRBJ1-2	NA	NA	TGTGCCAGCAGCTTCTCAGACTATGGCTACACCTTC	CASSFSDYGYTF
TRBV28	TRBJ1-5	NA	NA	TGTGCCAGCAGCTCGGGAGGGAGATATAGCAATCAGCCCCAGCATTTT	CASSSGGRYSNQPQHF
TRBV19	TRBJ2-3	NA	NA	TGTGCCAGTAGTATTTTGACGCGGACTAGCACAGATACGCAGTATTTT	CASSILTRTSTDTQYF
TRBV12-5	TRBJ1-2	NA	TRBD1	TGTGCTAGTGGTTTATGGACAGGACCCTCCTATGGCTACACCTTC	CASGLWTGPSYGYTF